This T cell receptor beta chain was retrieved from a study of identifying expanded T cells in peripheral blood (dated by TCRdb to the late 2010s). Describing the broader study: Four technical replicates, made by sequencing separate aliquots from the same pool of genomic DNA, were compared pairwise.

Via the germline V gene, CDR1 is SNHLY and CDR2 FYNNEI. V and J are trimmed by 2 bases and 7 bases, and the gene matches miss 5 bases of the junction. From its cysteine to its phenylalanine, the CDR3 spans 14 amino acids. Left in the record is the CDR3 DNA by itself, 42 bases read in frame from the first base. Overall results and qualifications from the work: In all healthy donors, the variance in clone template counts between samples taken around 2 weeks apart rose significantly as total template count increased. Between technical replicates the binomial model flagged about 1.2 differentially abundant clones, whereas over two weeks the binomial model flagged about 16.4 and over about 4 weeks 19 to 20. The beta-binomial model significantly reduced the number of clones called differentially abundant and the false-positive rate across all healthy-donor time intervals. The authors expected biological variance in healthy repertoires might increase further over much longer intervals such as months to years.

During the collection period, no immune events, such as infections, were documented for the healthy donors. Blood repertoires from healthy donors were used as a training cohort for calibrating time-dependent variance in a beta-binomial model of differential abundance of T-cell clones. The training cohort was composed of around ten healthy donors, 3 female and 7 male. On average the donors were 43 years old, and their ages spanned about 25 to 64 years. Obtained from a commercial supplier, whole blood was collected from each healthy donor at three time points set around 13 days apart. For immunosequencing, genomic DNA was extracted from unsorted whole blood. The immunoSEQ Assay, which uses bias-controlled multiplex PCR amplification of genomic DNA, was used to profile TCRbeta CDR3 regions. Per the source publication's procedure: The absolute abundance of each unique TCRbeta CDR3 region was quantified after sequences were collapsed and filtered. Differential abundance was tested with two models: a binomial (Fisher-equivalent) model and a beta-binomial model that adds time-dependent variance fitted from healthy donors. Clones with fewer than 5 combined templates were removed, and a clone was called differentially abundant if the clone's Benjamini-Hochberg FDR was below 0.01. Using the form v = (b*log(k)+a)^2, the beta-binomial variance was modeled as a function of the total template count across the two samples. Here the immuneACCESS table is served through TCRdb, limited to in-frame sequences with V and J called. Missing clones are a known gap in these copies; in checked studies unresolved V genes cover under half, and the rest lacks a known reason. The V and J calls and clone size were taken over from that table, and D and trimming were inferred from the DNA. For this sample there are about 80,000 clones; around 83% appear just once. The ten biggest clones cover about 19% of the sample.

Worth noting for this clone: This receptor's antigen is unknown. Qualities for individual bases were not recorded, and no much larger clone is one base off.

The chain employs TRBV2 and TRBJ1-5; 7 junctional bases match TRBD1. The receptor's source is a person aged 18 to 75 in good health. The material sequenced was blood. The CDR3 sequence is CASSETTGKQPQHF. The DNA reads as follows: TGTGCCAGCAGTGAAACGACAGGGAAACAGCCCCAGCATTTT.